The 7 T cell receptor beta chains below were found in one sample sequenced in a study of response to subunit inactivated influenza vaccine. MiXCR was run by TCRdb on the RT-PCR reads, yielding one entry per CDR3 protein. Found here are hundreds of thousands of distinct CDR3 sequences, roughly 23% of them singletons; the top ten hold 1.5% to 2%. Specimen: CD4+ T cells sorted from PBMCs, collected 4 to 6 days after vaccination. These receptors originate from a man aged 50 to 59 who received an inactivated influenza vaccine.

The V call is TRBV6-1, the J call TRBJ2-3, with 7 nucleotides matching TRBD1. The germline V gene encodes CDR1 MNHNS and CDR2 SASEGT. The CDR3 totals 15 residues. V dropped 10 bases and J dropped 2; count of bases not matched to a gene: 12. The CDR3 sequence is CATLPGQFITDTQYF. The CDR3 DNA reads as TGTGCCACCCTCCCGGGACAGTTTATCACAGATACGCAGTATTTT.

This clonotype was detected only a few times. This chain connects TRBV4-3 to TRBJ2-1; 10 positions match TRBD2. The CDR3 extends over 20 amino acids. The V and J ends lost 3 bases and 0 bases, in that order; junction bases with no gene match: 14. Looked up from germline, CDR1 is LGHNA and CDR2 is YSLEER. CDR3 loop: CASSQGFISGRLSSYNEQFF. The CDR3 coding sequence is TGCGCCAGCAGCCAGGGGTTTATTAGCGGGAGGCTAAGCTCCTACAATGAGCAGTTCTTC.

The rearrangement links TRBV15 to TRBJ2-2; perhaps TRBD1 as D (6 bases). Germline V gene lookup returns CDR1 LNHNV and CDR2 YYDKDF (reference sequence). The CDR3 consists of 14 residues. Trimming stripped 3 bases from V and 6 bases from J, with 11 bases between. DNA of the CDR3: TGTGCCACCAGCAGTCGTACAGGGCCCGGGGAGCTGTTTTTT. Translation: CATSSRTGPGELFF.

The V call is TRBV6-5, the J call TRBJ2-1, with D possibly TRBD2 on 6 matching bases. V was trimmed by 2 bases and J by 0 bases, leaving 11 bases between them. The V gene's germline CDR1 is MNHEY and CDR2 SVGAGI. The CDR3 is made up of 16 amino acids. CDR3 DNA sequence: TGTGCCAGCAGTTACAAGGGACTTAGCTCCTACAATGAGCAGTTCTTC. It codes for CASSYKGLSSYNEQFF.

This sequence joins TRBV6-5 and TRBJ2-3; no clear D gene. The CDR3 covers 16 residues. Trimming pared 0 bases from V and 3 bases from J, leaving 13 bases between. Germline V gene data show CDR1 as MNHEY and CDR2 as SVGAGI. The CDR3 is CASSYSLPQATDTQYF. CDR3 bases: TGTGCCAGCAGTTACTCGTTGCCTCAGGCGACAGATACGCAGTATTTT.

This clonotype turned up a few times. The DNA for the CDR3 is TGCAGCGTTGATCTGGCCAGCCAAGAGACCCAGTACTTC. Amino acid sequence: CSVDLASQETQYF. The V and J genes are TRBV29-1 and TRBJ2-5; D not certain. V was trimmed by 3 bases and J by 1 base, leaving 9 bases between them. Germline V lookup: CDR1 SQVTM, CDR2 ANQGSEA. This CDR3 has 13 residues.

This clonotype has only a few counts. This chain connects TRBV20-1 to TRBJ2-7; D is undetermined. The CDR3 runs to 10 residues. CDR1 is DFQATT, CDR2 SNEGSKA, per germline (reference sequence). The germline V and J ends were trimmed by 4 bases and 9 bases, with 10 bases remaining between them. Written as DNA, the CDR3 is TGCAGTGCTACGGACCTAAGGCAGTACTTC. As protein: CSATDLRQYF.